The 2 T cell receptor beta chains reported below all come from one sample, sequenced in a study of metastatic and nonmetastatic thyroid tumors. No treatment had been given to any patient before thyroid surgery. MiXCR reprocessed the PCR reads for TCRdb. The sample holds approximately 30,000 clones, around 15% seen once. Sequencing was done on a sample of blood. The receptors originated from a female donor with papillary thyroid cancer or a benign thyroid nodule (not recorded which). Some clones in this sample may be carry-over from other donors' samples.

This clone was picked up a small number of times. The junction and the germline gene differ at one end; a read error may be behind it. V is TRBV6-4 and J is TRBJ1-5, with D perhaps TRBD1 (6 bases). This CDR3 is 18 amino acids long. The germline V gene has CDR1 MRHNA and CDR2 SNTAGT. The CDR3 sequence is CASSYGKGTWVSNQPQHF. The DNA of the CDR3 is TGTGCCAGCAGTTACGGGAAAGGGACATGGGTCTCAAATCAACCCCAGCATTTT.

The V and J genes are TRBV20-1 and TRBJ2-1, with 7 nucleotides matching TRBD2. Germline V gene lookup returns CDR1 DFQATT and CDR2 SNEGSKA (reference sequence). The CDR3 totals 16 residues. V shed 6 bases and J 3 bases; nucleotides not matched to a gene: 14. CDR3 in amino acids: CSAEPAGEWGYNEQFF. The CDR3 nucleotides are TGCAGTGCAGAGCCTGCGGGAGAATGGGGCTACAATGAGCAGTTCTTC.